This TCR beta chain was found in a study of blood T cell repertoires in COVID-19. Assay: immunoSEQ multiplex PCR; the TCRdb copy retains only in-frame clones and omits some. The sample has 140,000 to 150,000 clones, roughly 84% seen once; the top ten hold around 5.4%. Sample: PBMCs or T cells enriched from blood (not recorded which). The origin of this receptor is a woman aged 45-65 years who had been exposed to COVID-19.

CDR3 protein: CASSLFSGFQSVAFF. In DNA form, the CDR3 reads TGTGCCAGCAGTCTATTTTCAGGTTTCCAGAGTGTAGCTTTCTTT. This chain links TRBV6-2 or TRBV6-3 with TRBJ1-1; D remains unclear. Looked up from germline, CDR1 is MNHEY and CDR2 is SVGEGT. The length of the CDR3 is 15 residues. Trimming cost V 5 bases and J 10 bases, with 23 bases left between them.